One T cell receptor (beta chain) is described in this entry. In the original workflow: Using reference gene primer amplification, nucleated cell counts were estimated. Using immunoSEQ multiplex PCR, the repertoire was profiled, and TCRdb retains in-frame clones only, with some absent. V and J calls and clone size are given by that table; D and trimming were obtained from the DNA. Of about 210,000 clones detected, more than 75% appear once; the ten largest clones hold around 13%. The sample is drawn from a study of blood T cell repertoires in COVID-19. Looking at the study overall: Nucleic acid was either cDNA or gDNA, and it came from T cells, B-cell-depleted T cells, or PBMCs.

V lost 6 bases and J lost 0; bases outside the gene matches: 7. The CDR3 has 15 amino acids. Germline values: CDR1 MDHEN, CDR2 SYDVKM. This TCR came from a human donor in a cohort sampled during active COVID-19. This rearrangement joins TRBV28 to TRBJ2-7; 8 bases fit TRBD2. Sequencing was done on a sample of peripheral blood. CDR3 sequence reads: CASSPGGGYSYEQYF. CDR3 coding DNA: TGTGCCAGCAGCCCGGGAGGGGGTTACTCCTACGAGCAGTACTTC. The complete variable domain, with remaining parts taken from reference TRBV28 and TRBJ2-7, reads DVKVTQSSRYLVKRTGEKVFLECVQDMDHENMFWYRQDPGLGLRLIYFSYDVKMKEKGDIPEGYSVSREKKERFSLILESASTNQTSMYLCASSPGGGYSYEQYFGPGTRLTVT.